The next 24 T cell receptor beta chains were all read from a single sample in a study of identical twins. TCRdb recomputed calls from the 5' RACE reads with MiXCR, one row per CDR3 protein. The table includes around 650,000 distinct CDR3 sequences, just over 7% detected once. This sample was also put to use in a study of yellow fever vaccine responses in identical twins.

The sample taken for sequencing was PBMCs. These receptors all come from a woman under 30 in good health.

This clonotype was picked up a small number of times. The rearrangement uses TRBV11-3 and TRBJ2-7; no firm D call. Trimming removed 5 bases from V and 0 bases from J, with 8 bases in between. The length of the CDR3 is 13 residues. CDR1 and CDR2 from the germline V gene are SGHNT and YENEEA. The CDR3 spells CASSGQSSYEQYF. The CDR3, as DNA: TGTGCCAGCAGCGGCCAGAGCTCCTACGAGCAGTACTTC.

This clonotype was counted at least ten times. The chain is built from TRBV12-3 or TRBV12-4 and TRBJ1-6; D is ambiguous. This CDR3 is built from 15 residues. V lost 3 bases and J lost 0, with 6 bases in between. The CDR3 is CASSFRGSYNSPLHF. CDR3 nucleotides: TGTGCCAGCAGTTTCCGGGGCTCCTATAATTCACCCCTCCACTTT.

This clonotype was observed at least ten times. J is TRBJ2-7 and V is TRBV5-5; 9 bases agree with TRBD2. In germline, CDR1 is SGHKS, CDR2 YYEKEE (reference sequence). V lost 0 bases and J lost 0; bases outside the gene matches: 1. The length of the CDR3 is 15 residues. The CDR3 loop reads CASSLGLAASYEQYF. The DNA of the CDR3 is TGTGCCAGCAGCTTGGGACTAGCGGCCTCCTACGAGCAGTACTTC. The variable domain in full, with the rest retrieved from reference TRBV5-5 and TRBJ2-7, is DAGVTQSPTHLIKTRGQQVTLRCSPISGHKSVSWYQQVLGQGPQFIFQYYEKEERGRGNFPDRFSARQFPNYSSELNVNALLLGDSALYLCASSLGLAASYEQYFGPGTRLTVT.

This clonotype has ten or more counts. The gene calls are TRBV29-1 and TRBJ2-4; D call uncertain. CDR1 is SQVTM, CDR2 ANQGSEA, per germline. V dropped 5 bases and J dropped 2 bases, with 16 bases sitting between them. This CDR3 is 15 amino acids long. DNA for the CDR3: TGCAGCGTTTCTACACGCGATAGCTCCAAAAACATTCAGTACTTC. Translation: CSVSTRDSSKNIQYF.

The chain employs TRBV5-5 and TRBJ2-5, with TRBD2 matching 9 bases. This CDR3 has 15 residues. CDR1 and CDR2 from the germline V gene are SGHKS and YYEKEE (reference sequence). V was clipped by 3 bases and J by 4 bases; unmatched bases: 7. CDR3 nucleotide sequence: TGTGCCAGCAGCTCCCTAGCGGGACTCGTAGAGACCCAGTACTTC. It yields the protein CASSSLAGLVETQYF.

This clonotype was seen a handful of times. This rearrangement joins TRBV4-2 to TRBJ2-5; D might be TRBD2 (6 bases). The germline V and J ends were trimmed by 1 base and 1 base, with 10 bases remaining between them. The CDR3 extends over 15 amino acids. Germline-derived CDR1 and CDR2 are LGHNA and YNFKEQ. The CDR3 protein is CASSQGGGFQETQYF. CDR3 nucleotides: TGTGCCAGCAGCCAAGGCGGAGGGTTCCAAGAGACCCAGTACTTC.

This clonotype has more than one count but fewer than ten. The chain carries TRBV11-2 and TRBJ2-3, with TRBD2 matching 10 bases. V lost 0 bases, J lost 0 bases, and 6 bases stayed unmatched. CDR1 SGHAT and CDR2 FQNNGV come from the germline V gene. There are 18 residues in the CDR3. CDR3 loop: CASSLEGRTSGSTDTQYF. The CDR3 coding sequence is TGTGCCAGCAGCTTAGAGGGTCGGACTAGCGGTAGCACAGATACGCAGTATTTT.

This clonotype was detected only a few times. This rearrangement joins TRBV7-8 to TRBJ1-4, with 9 nucleotides matching TRBD1. The V segment lost 2 bases and the J segment 7 bases; nucleotides outside the gene matches: 2. Germline CDR1 is SGHVS and CDR2 is FQNEAQ. This CDR3 has 14 residues. Here the CDR3 DNA reads TGTGCCAGCAGCTTACGGGACAGGGCTGAAAAACTGTTTTTT. Translation gives CASSLRDRAEKLFF.

The chain has TRBV7-9 and TRBJ2-6; tentative D call: TRBD1 (6 bases). From germline, CDR1 is SEHNR and CDR2 FQNEAQ (reference sequence). Deletions cut 4 bases from V and 4 bases from J, with 14 bases between. The CDR3 extends over 16 amino acids. The CDR3 DNA reads TGTGCCAGCAGCTCACAGGGATCGGGAGGGGCCAACGTCCTGACTTTC. Its translation is CASSSQGSGGANVLTF. Looking up the rest from reference TRBV7-9 and TRBJ2-6 gives the full variable domain: DTGVSQNPRHKITKRGQNVTFRCDPISEHNRLYWYRQTLGQGPEFLTYFQNEAQLEKSRLLSDRFSAERPKGSFSTLEIQRTEQGDSAMYLCASSSQGSGGANVLTFGAGSRLTVL.

This clonotype was recorded a few times. The rearrangement joins TRBV5-1 to TRBJ2-2; tentatively, D is TRBD1 (5 bases). The CDR3 spans 16 residues. Germline V CDR1 and CDR2: SGHRS, YFSETQ. The V and J ends lost 6 bases and 0 bases respectively, with 15 bases between them. This CDR3 is CASTTFGATNTGELFF. DNA for the CDR3: TGCGCCAGCACCACTTTTGGGGCCACGAACACCGGGGAGCTGTTTTTT.

This clonotype has only a few counts. The rearrangement joins TRBV5-6 to TRBJ2-7; 7 bases fit TRBD2. The V and J ends lost 0 bases and 2 bases, in that order; junction bases with no gene match: 5. The germline CDR1 and CDR2 sequences are SGHDT and YYEEEE. The CDR3 loop spans 15 amino acids. The CDR3 protein is CASSLGWSGAYEQYF. The CDR3 DNA reads as TGTGCCAGCAGCTTGGGTTGGAGCGGGGCCTACGAGCAGTACTTC.

This clonotype was counted between two and nine times. This sequence joins TRBV28 and TRBJ2-1; D call uncertain. V lost 5 bases and J 3 bases, leaving 17 bases between the germline ends. Germline assignment: CDR1 MDHEN and CDR2 SYDVKM. The length of the CDR3 is 16 residues. CDR3 in amino acids: CASSRAQITVYNEQFF. CDR3 in DNA: TGTGCCAGCAGTCGAGCCCAAATAACGGTCTACAATGAGCAGTTCTTC.

This clonotype was picked up a small number of times. The chain combines TRBV7-2 with TRBJ2-1; 13 bases are shared with TRBD2. This CDR3 is 15 amino acids long. The V gene end was trimmed by 5 bases and the J gene end by 6 bases; junction bases not matched to a gene: 4. CDR1 and CDR2 (germline): SGHTA, FQGNSA. The CDR3 loop is CASSPLAGGTNEQFF. The CDR3 coding sequence is TGTGCCAGCAGCCCACTAGCGGGGGGGACCAATGAGCAGTTCTTC.

The chain employs TRBV20-1 and TRBJ2-2; TRBD1 matches 7 bases. This CDR3 spans 12 amino acids. V was pared by 3 bases and J by 8 bases, with 3 bases of the junction left unmatched. Germline CDR1 and CDR2: DFQATT and SNEGSKA (reference sequence). The CDR3 bases are TGCAGTGCTAGGGACAGGTCTGGGGAGCTGTTTTTT. The encoded protein is CSARDRSGELFF.

Ten or more counts support this clonotype. The rearrangement uses TRBV4-1 and TRBJ2-7; the match to TRBD1 covers 12 bases. The V segment lost 4 bases and the J segment 4 bases; nucleotides outside the gene matches: 17. The CDR3 contains 19 residues. Germline V gives CDR1 MGHRA, CDR2 YSYEKL. CDR3 nucleotides: TGCGCCAGCAGCCGTTCTTACCTGTTCCGGGACAGGGGGCAATACGAGCAGTACGTC. Translated, it gives CASSRSYLFRDRGQYEQYV.

The table lists this clonotype with many counts. The CDR3 DNA is TGTGCCAGCAGCCCTTCATGGGGACCCTGGACAGGGGGTAGGGGTCAGCCCCAGCATTTT. Protein: CASSPSWGPWTGGRGQPQHF. The chain joins TRBV6-2 or TRBV6-3 to TRBJ1-5, with 10 bases matching TRBD1. This CDR3 has 20 residues. Trimming removed 6 bases from V and 6 bases from J; junction bases left unmatched: 23. Germline V gene lookup returns CDR1 MNHEY and CDR2 SVGEGT.

This clonotype was picked up many times. V usage is TRBV10-3 and J usage is TRBJ2-1, with unresolved D. Germline lookup yields CDR1 ENHRY and CDR2 SYGVKD. V lost 7 bases and J lost 3, with 7 bases in between. The CDR3 consists of 12 residues. The CDR3 sequence: CAIISDYNEQFF. DNA for the CDR3: TGTGCCATCATTTCGGACTACAATGAGCAGTTCTTC.

The genes are TRBV3-1 and TRBJ2-1; 12 positions match TRBD2. Germline V gene lookup returns CDR1 LGHDT and CDR2 YNNKEL (reference sequence). Trimming took 7 bases from V and 5 from J; bases not matched to a gene: 6. The CDR3 has 15 residues. CDR3 in DNA: TGTGCCAGCAAAAACGGACTAGCGGGAAACAATGAGCAGTTCTTC. This codes for CASKNGLAGNNEQFF.

The CDR3: CASSQSAFFAYNEQFF. As DNA, the CDR3 is TGTGCCAGCAGCCAATCAGCGTTTTTTGCCTACAATGAGCAGTTCTTC. The chain combines TRBV3-1 with TRBJ2-1, with D uncertain. CDR1 and CDR2 from the germline V gene are LGHDT and YNNKEL (reference sequence). This CDR3 is 16 amino acids long. Trimming cost V 2 bases and J 2 bases, with 13 bases left between them.

This clonotype has a handful of counts. The chain combines TRBV6-1 with TRBJ2-1, with D possibly matching TRBD1 (6 bases). Germline V CDR1 and CDR2: MNHNS, SASEGT. V was trimmed by 9 bases and J by 0 bases, leaving 12 bases between them. This CDR3 spans 14 amino acids. DNA of the CDR3: TGTGCCAGTAGGGGGATGAGCTCCTACAATGAGCAGTTCTTC. This sequence encodes CASRGMSSYNEQFF.

This clonotype was seen ten or more times. J is TRBJ1-2 and V is TRBV12-3 or TRBV12-4; no definite D call. The CDR3 has 12 amino acids. The V gene lost 2 bases and the J gene lost 6 bases, with 7 bases spanning the gap. The CDR3 spells CASSLSGHGYTF. The CDR3 DNA reads TGTGCCAGCAGTTTATCAGGCCATGGCTACACCTTC.

The sample holds a few counts of this clonotype. The chain links TRBV20-1 to TRBJ1-2, with TRBD1 as a possible D gene (6 bases). This CDR3 has 16 amino acids. The V end was cut by 0 bases, the J end by 4 bases, with 18 bases between. CDR1 and CDR2 (germline): DFQATT, SNEGSKA (reference sequence). Here the CDR3 reads CSARDLTGRSGYGYTF. CDR3 DNA: TGCAGTGCTAGAGATCTGACAGGACGAAGCGGCTATGGCTACACCTTC.

This sequence joins TRBV25-1 and TRBJ2-1; 9 bases align to TRBD1. Looked up from germline, CDR1 is MGHDK and CDR2 is SYGVNS. J lost 6 bases, V lost 3 bases, and 9 bases had no gene match. CDR3 size: 16 residues. DNA of the CDR3: TGTGCCAGCAGTGACAGGGGGACAGGGCTACTCAATGAGCAGTTCTTC. It specifies CASSDRGTGLLNEQFF.

The sample holds many counts of this clonotype. This rearrangement joins TRBV11-2 to TRBJ2-1; D remains ambiguous. The CDR3 totals 14 residues. Looked up from germline, CDR1 is SGHAT and CDR2 is FQNNGV. V was cut by 1 base and J by 0 bases, with 4 bases left in between. The CDR3 spells CASSLVHSYNEQFF. CDR3 DNA sequence: TGTGCCAGCAGCTTAGTACACTCCTACAATGAGCAGTTCTTC.